The 15 T cell receptor beta chains given below trace back to one sample, sequenced in a study of OX40 agonist ivuxolimab in advanced cancers. The library came from the immunoSEQ multiplex PCR assay. The immuneACCESS repertoire file appears here via TCRdb, limited to in-frame rearrangements. These files lack a portion of the clones; in checked studies, under half of the deficit traces to unresolved V genes, and the cause of the others is not known. The sample table shows about 76,000 clones, and over 80% are seen once. The ten biggest clones cover around 1.7% of the sample. The source material was CD4+ or CD8+ T cells sorted from blood, sampled in a trial of the OX40 agonist ivuxolimab. These receptor sequences come from an adult with an advanced solid tumor such as melanoma, head and neck, liver or kidney cancer.

The chain joins TRBV5-1 to TRBJ2-2; the D gene is possibly TRBD1 (6 bases). Germline assignment: CDR1 SGHRS and CDR2 YFSETQ. V lost 4 bases to trimming and J lost 1 base, with 8 bases between them. This CDR3 is built from 14 residues. The CDR3 DNA sequence: TGCGCCAGCAGCCGGGGACAGAACACCGGGGAGCTGTTTTTT. It is translated as CASSRGQNTGELFF.

V is TRBV30 and J is TRBJ2-1; D possibly corresponds to TRBD1 (6 bases). Trimming removed 2 bases at V and 2 bases at J, with 7 bases between. From germline, CDR1 is GTSNPN and CDR2 SVGIG (reference sequence). The CDR3 loop spans 13 amino acids. The CDR3 DNA sequence: TGTGCCTGGAGTCAGGGGACCTACAATGAGCAGTTCTTC. It codes for CAWSQGTYNEQFF.

The chain joins TRBV7-9 to TRBJ1-4, with D unclear. The V gene lost 2 bases and the J gene lost 8 bases, with 12 bases spanning the gap. The CDR3 loop spans 14 amino acids. The V gene's germline CDR1 is SEHNR and CDR2 FQNEAQ (reference sequence). The CDR3 sequence: CASSLTPEWEKLFF. The CDR3 nucleotides are TGTGCCAGCAGCTTAACCCCAGAGTGGGAAAAACTGTTTTTT.

This chain uses TRBV9 with TRBJ2-3; 9 positions agree with TRBD2. The CDR3 extends over 16 amino acids. Germline V gene lookup returns CDR1 SGDLS and CDR2 YYNGEE. The trim removed 0 bases at V and 2 bases at J, leaving 4 bases unmatched. This chain's CDR3 is CASSVAAGGPTDTQYF. The CDR3 nucleotides are TGTGCCAGCAGCGTAGCAGCGGGGGGACCCACAGATACGCAGTATTTT.

Only a few counts were recorded for this clone. The CDR3: CASSPAGFRTSNNEQFF. The CDR3 DNA reads as TGTGCCAGCAGCCCCGCAGGGTTTAGGACTAGCAACAATGAGCAGTTCTTC. The chain is built from TRBV11-2 and TRBJ2-1; 8 bases are a match to TRBD2. The CDR3 covers 17 residues. The ends lost 5 bases at V and 5 bases at J; junction bases unmatched: 14. Per the germline V gene, CDR1 is SGHAT and CDR2 is FQNNGV.

The chain employs TRBV28 and TRBJ2-3, with D tentatively TRBD1 or TRBD2 (5 bases each). The germline gives CDR1 MDHEN, CDR2 SYDVKM. Trimming removed 2 bases from V and 0 bases from J, with 12 bases in between. CDR3 length equals 16 residues. CDR3: CASSLPGPLSTDTQYF. CDR3 DNA: TGTGCCAGCAGTTTACCGGGGCCGCTTAGCACAGATACGCAGTATTTT.

This clone was recorded once. The chain uses TRBV29-1 and TRBJ1-1; 8 bases are a match to TRBD1. V was clipped by 6 bases and J by 1 base; unmatched bases: 10. CDR1 SQVTM and CDR2 ANQGSEA come from the germline V gene. The CDR3 totals 15 residues. CDR3 bases: TGCAGCGTCCCGAGGACAGGGCCGTCGAACACTGAAGCTTTCTTT. Amino acid sequence: CSVPRTGPSNTEAFF. Using reference TRBV29-1 and TRBJ1-1 for the parts outside the CDR3, the full variable domain is SAVISQKPSRDICQRGTSLTIQCQVDSQVTMMFWYRQQPGQSLTLIATANQGSEATYESGFVIDKFPISRPNLTFSTLTVSNMSPEDSSIYLCSVPRTGPSNTEAFFGQGTRLTVV.

The chain is built from TRBV7-8 and TRBJ2-3, with D perhaps matching TRBD2 (6 bases). V was shortened by 5 bases and J by 6 bases, with 15 bases between the two germline ends. CDR3 length: 14 residues. The germline gives CDR1 SGHVS, CDR2 FQNEAQ. This CDR3 reads CASSLEGGGDTQYF. CDR3 bases: TGTGCCAGCAGCCTAGAGGGTGGGGGGGATACGCAGTATTTT.

J is TRBJ2-7 and V is TRBV30; TRBD2 is a possible D gene (5 bases). Germline V gene sequence: CDR1 GTSNPN, CDR2 SVGIG (reference sequence). This CDR3 contains 13 residues. The germline V and J ends were trimmed by 0 bases and 6 bases, with 12 bases remaining between them. This chain's CDR3 is CAWSVGVLGEQYF. Written as DNA, the CDR3 is TGTGCCTGGAGTGTCGGGGTTCTCGGCGAGCAGTACTTC. The entire variable domain, with the rest obtained from reference TRBV30 and TRBJ2-7, is as follows: SQTIHQWPATLVQPVGSPLSLECTVEGTSNPNLYWYRQAAGRGLQLLFYSVGIGQISSEVPQNLSASRPQDRQFILSSKKLLLSDSGFYLCAWSVGVLGEQYFGPGTRLTVT.

The V and J genes are TRBV6-5 and TRBJ1-3; D is ambiguous. Germline assignment: CDR1 MNHEY and CDR2 SVGAGI. V was shortened by 6 bases and J by 1 base, with 10 bases between the two germline ends. The CDR3 covers 14 residues. The CDR3 nucleotides read TGTGCCAGCAGAAAAGACTTTTCTGGAAACACCATATATTTT. This codes for CASRKDFSGNTIYF.

The CDR3: CASSVSRVGTGELFF. The CDR3 DNA follows: TGTGCCAGCAGTGTTAGCAGGGTTGGCACCGGGGAGCTGTTTTTT. This chain uses TRBV6-1 with TRBJ2-2; D possibly corresponds to TRBD1 (5 bases). Trimming pared 4 bases from V and 4 bases from J, leaving 13 bases between. Germline lookup yields CDR1 MNHNS and CDR2 SASEGT. The CDR3 has 15 amino acids.

The chain links TRBV5-1 to TRBJ1-3, with 7 bases fitting TRBD1. This CDR3 contains 14 residues. CDR1 SGHRS and CDR2 YFSETQ come from the germline V gene. The trim removed 4 bases at V and 4 bases at J, leaving 5 bases unmatched. CDR3 sequence reads: CASSTDRVGNTIYF. CDR3 nucleotides: TGCGCCAGCAGCACCGACAGGGTAGGAAACACCATATATTTT.

The chain couples TRBV5-1 to TRBJ1-2; D possibly corresponds to TRBD1 (6 bases). The CDR3 is made up of 16 amino acids. V lost 4 bases and J 4 bases, leaving 20 bases between the germline ends. Germline-derived CDR1 and CDR2 are SGHRS and YFSETQ. The CDR3 is CASSPGAGGDLYGYTF. In nucleotides, the CDR3 is TGCGCCAGCAGCCCGGGGGCCGGGGGGGATCTCTATGGCTACACCTTC.

The chain joins TRBV7-9 to TRBJ2-7; no clear D. Germline V gives CDR1 SEHNR, CDR2 FQNEAQ (reference sequence). The V end lost 5 bases, the J end lost 0 bases, and 5 bases lay between the germline ends. This CDR3 spans 12 amino acids. The CDR3 is CASSQTSYEQYF. The CDR3, as DNA: TGTGCCAGCAGCCAAACCTCCTACGAGCAGTACTTC. The whole variable domain, remainder taken from reference TRBV7-9 and TRBJ2-7, is DTGVSQNPRHKITKRGQNVTFRCDPISEHNRLYWYRQTLGQGPEFLTYFQNEAQLEKSRLLSDRFSAERPKGSFSTLEIQRTEQGDSAMYLCASSQTSYEQYFGPGTRLTVT.

This chain links TRBV11-1 with TRBJ2-7; TRBD1 is a possible D gene (6 bases). Trimming stripped 5 bases from V and 2 bases from J, with 16 bases between. The CDR3 covers 15 residues. In germline, CDR1 is SGHAT, CDR2 FQDESV (reference sequence). Here the CDR3 reads CASSPRSGTTYEQYF. The CDR3 nucleotides read TGTGCCAGCAGCCCCCGTTCGGGGACAACCTACGAGCAGTACTTC.